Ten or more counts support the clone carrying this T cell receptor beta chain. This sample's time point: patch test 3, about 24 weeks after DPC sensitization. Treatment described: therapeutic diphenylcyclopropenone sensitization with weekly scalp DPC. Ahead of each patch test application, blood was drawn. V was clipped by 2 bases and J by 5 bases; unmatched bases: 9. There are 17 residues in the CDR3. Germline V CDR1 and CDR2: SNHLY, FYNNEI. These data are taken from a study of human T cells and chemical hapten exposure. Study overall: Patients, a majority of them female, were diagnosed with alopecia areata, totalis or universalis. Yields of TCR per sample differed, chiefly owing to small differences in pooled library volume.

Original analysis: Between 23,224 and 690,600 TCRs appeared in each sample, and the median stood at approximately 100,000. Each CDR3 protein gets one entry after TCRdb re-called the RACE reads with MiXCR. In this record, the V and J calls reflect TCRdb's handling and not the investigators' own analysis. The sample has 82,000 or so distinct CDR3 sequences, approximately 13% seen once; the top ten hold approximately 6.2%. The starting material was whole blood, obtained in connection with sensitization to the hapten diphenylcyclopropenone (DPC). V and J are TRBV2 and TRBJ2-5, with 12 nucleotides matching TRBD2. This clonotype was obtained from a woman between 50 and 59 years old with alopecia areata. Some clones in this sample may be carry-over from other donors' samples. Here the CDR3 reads CASSESLLAGGSETQYF. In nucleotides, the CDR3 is TGTGCCAGCAGTGAATCCTTACTAGCGGGAGGAAGTGAGACCCAGTACTTC.